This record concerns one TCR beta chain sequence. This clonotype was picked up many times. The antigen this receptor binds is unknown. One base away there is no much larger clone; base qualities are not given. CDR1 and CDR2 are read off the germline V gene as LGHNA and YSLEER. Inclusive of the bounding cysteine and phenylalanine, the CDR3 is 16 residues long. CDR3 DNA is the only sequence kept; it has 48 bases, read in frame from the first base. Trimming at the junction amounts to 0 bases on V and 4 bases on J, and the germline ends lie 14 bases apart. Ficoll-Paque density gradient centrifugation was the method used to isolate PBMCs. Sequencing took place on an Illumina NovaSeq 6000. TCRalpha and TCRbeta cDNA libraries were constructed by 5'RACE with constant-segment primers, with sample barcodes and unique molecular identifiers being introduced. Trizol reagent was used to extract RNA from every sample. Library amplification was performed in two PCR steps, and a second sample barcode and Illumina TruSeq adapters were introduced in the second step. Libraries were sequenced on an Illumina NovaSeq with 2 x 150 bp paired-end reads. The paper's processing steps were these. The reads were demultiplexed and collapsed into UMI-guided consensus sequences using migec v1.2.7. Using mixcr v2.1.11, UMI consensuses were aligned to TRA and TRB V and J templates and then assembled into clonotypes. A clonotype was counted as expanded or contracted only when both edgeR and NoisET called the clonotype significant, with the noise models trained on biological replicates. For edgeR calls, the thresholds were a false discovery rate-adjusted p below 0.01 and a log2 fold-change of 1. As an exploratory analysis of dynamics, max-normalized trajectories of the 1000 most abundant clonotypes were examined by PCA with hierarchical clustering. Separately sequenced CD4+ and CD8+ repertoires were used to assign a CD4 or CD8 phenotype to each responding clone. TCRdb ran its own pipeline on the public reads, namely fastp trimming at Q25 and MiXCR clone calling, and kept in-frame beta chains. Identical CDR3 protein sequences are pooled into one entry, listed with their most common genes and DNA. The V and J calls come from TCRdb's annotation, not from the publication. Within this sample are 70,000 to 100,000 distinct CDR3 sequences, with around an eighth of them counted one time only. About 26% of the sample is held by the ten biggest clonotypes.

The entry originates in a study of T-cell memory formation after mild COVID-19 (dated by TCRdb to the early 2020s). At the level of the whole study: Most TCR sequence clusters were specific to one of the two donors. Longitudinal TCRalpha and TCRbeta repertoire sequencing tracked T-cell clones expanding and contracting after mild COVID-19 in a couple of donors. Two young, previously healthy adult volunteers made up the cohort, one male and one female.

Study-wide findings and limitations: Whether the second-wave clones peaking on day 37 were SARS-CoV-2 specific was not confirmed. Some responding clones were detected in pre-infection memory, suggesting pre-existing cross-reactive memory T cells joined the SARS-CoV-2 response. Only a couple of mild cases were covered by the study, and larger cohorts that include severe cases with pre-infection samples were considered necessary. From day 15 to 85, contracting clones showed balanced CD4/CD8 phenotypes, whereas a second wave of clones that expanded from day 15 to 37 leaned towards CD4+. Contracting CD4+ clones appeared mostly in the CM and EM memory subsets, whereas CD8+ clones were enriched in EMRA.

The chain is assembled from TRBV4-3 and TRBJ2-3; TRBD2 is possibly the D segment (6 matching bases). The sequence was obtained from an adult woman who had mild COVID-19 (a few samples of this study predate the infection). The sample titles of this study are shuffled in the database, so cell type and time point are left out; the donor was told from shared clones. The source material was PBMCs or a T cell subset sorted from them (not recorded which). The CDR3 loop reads CASSQDWGERADTQYF. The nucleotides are TGCGCCAGCAGCCAAGATTGGGGGGAGCGGGCAGATACGCAGTATTTT.